These 13 T cell receptor beta chains share one sample of origin, sequenced in a study of cytomegalovirus exposure and HLA in healthy donors. PCR involved 60 Vbeta and 13 Jbeta primers. This table comes from immunoSEQ multiplex PCR, and its TCRdb copy is limited to in-frame clones, with some not included. The table lists tens of thousands of clones, about 66% of them singletons. The sequenced sample consisted of PBMCs. These TCRs come from a man aged 45-65 years in good health and CMV-seropositive.

This clone was detected a few times. The chain has TRBV6-5 and TRBJ1-6; possibly TRBD1 for D (6 bases). CDR3 length: 15 amino acids. Germline CDR1 MNHEY, CDR2 SVGAGI. V was pared by 6 bases and J by 4 bases, with 13 bases between. CDR3 bases: TGTGCCAGCAGAGATCTACAGGGTTATAATTCACCCCTCCACTTT. It translates to CASRDLQGYNSPLHF.

The V gene is TRBV15, the J gene TRBJ1-1, with D possibly matching TRBD1 (6 bases). This CDR3 region has 13 residues. Germline CDR1 and CDR2: LNHNV and YYDKDF (reference sequence). V gave up 2 bases and J gave up 5 bases, with 9 bases separating them. DNA of the CDR3: TGTGCCACCAGCAGACAGGGGATGACTGAAGCTTTCTTT. It codes for CATSRQGMTEAFF.

The chain uses TRBV28 and TRBJ1-2, with a possible D match to TRBD1 (6 bases). The ends were cut back, 5 bases at V and 2 bases at J, with 12 bases in the middle. Per the germline V gene, CDR1 is MDHEN and CDR2 is SYDVKM. The CDR3 totals 14 residues. CDR3 residues: CASSAADSNYGYTF. In nucleotides, the CDR3 is TGTGCCAGCAGTGCGGCGGACAGCAACTATGGCTACACCTTC.

J is TRBJ1-2 and V is TRBV27, with TRBD1 identical over 10 bases. From germline, CDR1 is MNHEY and CDR2 SMNVEV (reference sequence). Unmatched junction bases numbered 4, after V lost 2 bases and J lost 4 bases. The CDR3 has 15 amino acids. The DNA of the CDR3 is TGTGCCAGCAGTTTAGACAGGGGGCGGGCCTATGGCTACACCTTC. This gives the protein CASSLDRGRAYGYTF.

The CDR3, as DNA: TGTGCCAGCAGCTCCGGACAGGGCGGTGAAGCTTTCTTT. This sequence encodes CASSSGQGGEAFF. V and J are TRBV7-9 and TRBJ1-1; TRBD1 matches at 8 bases. This CDR3 has 13 residues. V shed 4 bases, J shed 7 bases, and the junction held 5 bases outside the gene matches. Looked up from germline, CDR1 is SEHNR and CDR2 is FQNEAQ (reference sequence).

The chain couples TRBV14 to TRBJ2-4; D call uncertain. V was shortened by 5 bases and J by 0 bases, with 14 bases between the two germline ends. The CDR3 covers 16 residues. Germline values: CDR1 SGHDN, CDR2 FVKESK. The CDR3 nucleotides are TGTGCCAGCAGCGCGGCTAGGCCCCCAGCCAAAAACATTCAGTACTTC. Translation: CASSAARPPAKNIQYF.

The chain has TRBV6-4 and TRBJ1-2; the D gene is possibly TRBD1 (5 bases). Per germline, CDR1 MRHNA and CDR2 SNTAGT. The V end lost 2 bases, the J end lost 4 bases, and 8 bases lay between the germline ends. CDR3 length equals 13 residues. The CDR3 here is CASSDGQGYGYTF. In DNA, the CDR3 is TGTGCCAGCAGTGACGGCCAGGGCTATGGCTACACCTTC.

The chain couples TRBV5-6 to TRBJ2-1; D is perhaps TRBD1 (6 bases). The germline gives CDR1 SGHDT, CDR2 YYEEEE. This CDR3 has 15 amino acids. Trimming stripped 0 bases from V and 7 bases from J, with 14 bases between. The CDR3 loop reads CASSLESNRVNEQFF. The CDR3, as DNA: TGTGCCAGCAGCTTGGAAAGCAACAGGGTTAATGAGCAGTTCTTC.

This clone showed up just once. This chain joins TRBV9 and TRBJ2-1, with a tentative D call TRBD1 (6 bases). The germline V and J ends were trimmed by 3 bases and 3 bases, with 13 bases remaining between them. The germline V gene has CDR1 SGDLS and CDR2 YYNGEE. CDR3 length: 15 residues. In nucleotides, the CDR3 is TGTGCCAGCAGCGCAAGGGGGTCAGGCTACAATGAGCAGTTCTTC. It codes for CASSARGSGYNEQFF.

The chain uses TRBV19 and TRBJ1-5, with 8 bases that match TRBD1. The CDR3 has 15 amino acids. Germline V gene data show CDR1 as LNHDA and CDR2 as SQIVND (reference sequence). J was trimmed by 4 bases and V by 8 bases; bases with no gene match: 10. CDR3 region: CASRTGTGGNQPQHF. CDR3 in DNA: TGTGCCAGTCGGACTGGGACAGGCGGGAATCAGCCCCAGCATTTT.

A note on this clone: The junction differs from germline at one of its ends, possibly a read error. The genes are TRBV19 and TRBJ1-1; D possibly corresponds to TRBD1 (6 bases). The CDR3 loop spans 12 amino acids. Looked up from germline, CDR1 is LNHDA and CDR2 is SQIVND (reference sequence). This chain's CDR3 is CASSIRPGGATF. In DNA form, the CDR3 reads TGTGCCAGTAGTATACGACCTGGGGGGGCAACATTT. The complete variable domain, with remaining parts taken from reference TRBV19 and TRBJ1-1, reads DGGITQSPKYLFRKEGQNVTLSCEQNLNHDAMYWYRQDPGQGLRLIYYSQIVNDFQKGDIAEGYSVSREKKESFPLTVTSAQKNPTAFYLCASSIRPGGATFGQGTRLTVV.

The chain joins TRBV5-6 to TRBJ1-2, with D unclear. The V gene's germline CDR1 is SGHDT and CDR2 YYEEEE. The CDR3 is made up of 12 amino acids. The V end was cut by 1 base, the J end by 6 bases, with 7 bases between. DNA of the CDR3: TGTGCCAGCAGCTTGTTTCAGGATGGCTACACCTTC. Its protein is CASSLFQDGYTF.

The chain has TRBV7-7 and TRBJ2-1, with D possibly TRBD2 on 6 matching bases. Between the trimmed V and J ends, which lost 0 bases and 8 bases, there was a span of 11 bases. The CDR3 is made up of 14 amino acids. In germline, CDR1 is SSHAT, CDR2 FNYEAQ (reference sequence). This CDR3 reads CASSLAGGGDEQFF. CDR3 nucleotide sequence: TGTGCCAGCAGCTTAGCCGGCGGAGGGGATGAGCAGTTCTTC.